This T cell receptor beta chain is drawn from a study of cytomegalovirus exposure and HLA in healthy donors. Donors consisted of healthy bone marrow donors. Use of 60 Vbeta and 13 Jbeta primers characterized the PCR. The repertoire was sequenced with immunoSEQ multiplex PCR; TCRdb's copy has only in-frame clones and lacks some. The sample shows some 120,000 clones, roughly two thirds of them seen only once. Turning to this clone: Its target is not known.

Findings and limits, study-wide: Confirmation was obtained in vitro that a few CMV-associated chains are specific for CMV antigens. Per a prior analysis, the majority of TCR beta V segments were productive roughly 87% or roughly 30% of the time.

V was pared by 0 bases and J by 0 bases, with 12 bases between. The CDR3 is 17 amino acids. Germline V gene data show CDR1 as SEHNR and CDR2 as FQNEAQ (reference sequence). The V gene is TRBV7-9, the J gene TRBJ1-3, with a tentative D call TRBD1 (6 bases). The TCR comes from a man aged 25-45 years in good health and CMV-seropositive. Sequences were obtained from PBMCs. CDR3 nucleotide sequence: TGTGCCAGCAGCTTAGCGGGGGGGACAAACTCTGGAAACACCATATATTTT. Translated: CASSLAGGTNSGNTIYF.